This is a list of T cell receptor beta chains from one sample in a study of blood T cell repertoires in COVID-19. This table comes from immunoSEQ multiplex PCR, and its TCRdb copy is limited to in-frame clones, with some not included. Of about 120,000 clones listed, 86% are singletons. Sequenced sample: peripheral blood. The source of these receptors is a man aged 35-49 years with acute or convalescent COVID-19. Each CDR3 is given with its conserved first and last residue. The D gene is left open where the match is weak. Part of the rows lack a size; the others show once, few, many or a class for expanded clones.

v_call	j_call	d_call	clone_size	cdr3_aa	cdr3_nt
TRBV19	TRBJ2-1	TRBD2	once	CASSMQAGVNEQFF	TGTGCCAGTAGTATGCAAGCGGGAGTTAATGAGCAGTTCTTC
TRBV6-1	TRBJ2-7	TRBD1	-	CASSEVRGQGLTYEQYF	TGTGCCAGCAGTGAAGTCAGGGGACAGGGCCTCACCTACGAGCAGTACTTC
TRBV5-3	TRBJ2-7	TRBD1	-	CARSPNSGQVFSYEQYF	TGTGCCAGAAGCCCAAACTCGGGACAGGTGTTCTCCTACGAGCAGTACTTC
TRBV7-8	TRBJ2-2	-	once	CASSFRVRTGELFF	TGTGCCAGCAGCTTTCGGGTACGAACCGGGGAGCTGTTTTTT
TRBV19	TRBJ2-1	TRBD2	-	CASSFLTSGGPRNEQFF	TGTGCCAGTAGTTTCTTGACTAGCGGGGGGCCCAGGAATGAGCAGTTCTTC
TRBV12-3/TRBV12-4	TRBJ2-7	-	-	CASSSRGTYEQYF	TGTGCCAGCAGTTCTCGAGGGACCTACGAGCAGTACTTC
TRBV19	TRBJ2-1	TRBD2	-	CASSIRPVTGTSRSYNEQFF	TGTGCCAGTAGTATCCGACCCGTAACCGGGACTAGCCGTTCCTACAATGAGCAGTTCTTC
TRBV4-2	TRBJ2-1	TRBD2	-	CASSQQSGSSYNEQFF	TGTGCCAGCAGCCAACAGAGCGGGAGCTCCTACAATGAGCAGTTCTTC
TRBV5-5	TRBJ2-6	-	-	CASSLLVTGDGANVLTF	TGTGCCAGCAGCTTGCTCGTTACGGGGGATGGGGCCAACGTCCTGACTTTC
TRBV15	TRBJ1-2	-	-	CATSREQEPNYGYTF	TGTGCCACCAGCAGAGAACAGGAACCTAACTATGGCTACACCTTC
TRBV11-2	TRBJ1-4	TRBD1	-	CASTHRGSEKLFF	TGTGCCAGCACACACAGGGGGTCTGAAAAACTGTTTTTT
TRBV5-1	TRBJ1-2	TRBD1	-	CASSFEGAEGYTF	TGCGCCAGCAGCTTCGAGGGGGCTGAAGGCTACACCTTC
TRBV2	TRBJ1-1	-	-	CASSPTVNTEAFF	TGTGCCAGCAGTCCGACAGTGAACACTGAAGCTTTCTTT
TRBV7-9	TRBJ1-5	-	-	CASSPPGSNQPQHF	TGTGCCAGCAGCCCACCAGGTAGCAATCAGCCCCAGCATTTT
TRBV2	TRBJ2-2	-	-	CATRRGGNTGELFF	TGTGCCACCCGAAGAGGGGGTAACACCGGGGAGCTGTTTTTT
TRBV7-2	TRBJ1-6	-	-	CASSLVGGSPLHF	TGTGCCAGCAGCTTAGTGGGGGGATCACCCCTCCACTTT
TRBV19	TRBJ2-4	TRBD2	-	CASSIKPSGSVSKNIQYF	TGTGCCAGTAGTATAAAGCCTAGCGGGAGTGTTAGCAAAAACATTCAGTACTTC
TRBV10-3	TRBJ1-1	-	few	CAISSLDTEAFF	TGTGCCATCAGTTCACTTGACACTGAAGCTTTCTTT
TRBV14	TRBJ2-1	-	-	CASSQGQGNEQFF	TGTGCCAGCAGCCAAGGTCAGGGGAATGAGCAGTTCTTC
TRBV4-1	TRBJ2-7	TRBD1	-	CASSQGWAAGGAYEQYF	TGCGCCAGCAGCCAAGGTTGGGCGGCAGGGGGAGCGTACGAGCAGTACTTC
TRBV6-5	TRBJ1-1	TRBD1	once	CASSPQDRGYTEAFF	TGTGCCAGCAGCCCCCAGGACAGGGGGTACACTGAAGCTTTCTTT
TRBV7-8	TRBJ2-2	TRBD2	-	CASSYGTSIAAGELFF	TGTGCCAGCAGCTACGGGACTAGCATCGCCGCCGGGGAGCTGTTTTTT
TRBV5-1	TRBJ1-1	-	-	CASSPEPLEMNTEAFF	TGCGCCAGCAGCCCCGAACCCCTAGAAATGAACACTGAAGCTTTCTTT
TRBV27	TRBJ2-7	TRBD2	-	CASSLSWREYDEQYF	TGTGCCAGCAGTTTATCATGGCGGGAGTACGACGAGCAGTACTTC
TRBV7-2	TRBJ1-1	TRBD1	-	CASSLDRGLRTEAFF	TGTGCCAGCAGCTTGGACAGGGGGCTGCGGACTGAAGCTTTCTTT